The rows below give T cell receptor beta chains drawn from one sample of a study of technical replicates of blood from a few donors. Measured with immunoSEQ multiplex PCR; TCRdb has only the in-frame clones, and not every one. The sample shows roughly 60,000 clones, about 86% of them seen only once. Sequenced input: PBMCs. Receptors were obtained from a human donor in good health. Some clones in this sample may be carry-over from other donors' samples. The CDR3 runs from the conserved cysteine through the conserved F or W. D genes are given only for firm matches. The listing skips clone size in some rows; elsewhere it reads once, few, many or a size class.

abundance | j_gene | v_gene | d_gene | CDR3nt | CDR3aa
NA | TRBJ1-2 | TRBV2 | NA | TGTGTACAGGGATCAAGCTATGGCTACACCTTC | CVQGSSYGYTF
NA | TRBJ1-1 | TRBV29-1 | NA | TGCAGCGTTGGAGGCAGGGGGAACACTGAAGCTTTCTTT | CSVGGRGNTEAFF
NA | TRBJ2-3 | TRBV11-2 | TRBD2 | TGTGCCAGCAGCTTATCCCCAAAACGGGAGGTCCTGCAGTATTTT | CASSLSPKREVLQYF
NA | TRBJ2-1 | TRBV4-2 | TRBD1 | TGTGCCAGCAGCCACGGACAGGGGGCGGCCTACAATGAGCAGTTCTTC | CASSHGQGAAYNEQFF
NA | TRBJ1-2 | TRBV27 | TRBD1 | TGTGCCAGCAGTTTATACCCGGACAGGGGGTATGGCTACACCTTC | CASSLYPDRGYGYTF
NA | TRBJ1-6 | TRBV5-6 | NA | TGTGCCAGCAGCCCGTTGGGAGGCTCAAGAGGATCACCCCTCCACTTT | CASSPLGGSRGSPLHF
NA | TRBJ1-5 | TRBV1 | NA | TGCACCAGCATTTATAGCAATCAGCCCCAGCATTTT | CTSIYSNQPQHF
NA | TRBJ2-4 | TRBV30 | TRBD2 | TGTGCCTGGGGGGCAAGCGGGAGGGCCGGAAACATTCAGTACTTC | CAWGASGRAGNIQYF
few | TRBJ1-2 | TRBV19 | NA | TGTGCCAGTATTGAGGTTTGCTATGGCTACACCTTC | CASIEVCYGYTF
once | TRBJ2-7 | TRBV4-3 | NA | TGCGCCAGCAGCCAAGAGGTCGAGGACAACTACGAGCAGTACTTC | CASSQEVEDNYEQYF
NA | TRBJ1-1 | TRBV10-3 | TRBD1 | TGTGCCACCACTTTGGTAGGACAGGGGGCCTCTGAAGCTTTCTTT | CATTLVGQGASEAFF
once | TRBJ2-1 | TRBV18 | TRBD2 | TGTGCCAGCTCTTATGTAGCGGGAGGGGTCAATGAGCAGTTCTTC | CASSYVAGGVNEQFF
NA | TRBJ1-4 | TRBV19 | NA | TGTGCCAGCTATAGTTGGACTAATGAAAAACTGTTTTTT | CASYSWTNEKLFF
NA | TRBJ2-1 | TRBV5-1 | NA | TGCGCCAGCAGAACTGGGGGGGGCGCGTCCTACAATGAGCAGTTCTTC | CASRTGGGASYNEQFF
NA | TRBJ2-7 | TRBV7-2 | NA | TGTGCCAGCAGCTGGGGAGCGGCCTACGAGCAGTACTTC | CASSWGAAYEQYF
NA | TRBJ2-7 | TRBV11-2 | NA | TGTGCCAGCAGACGGGGGATGTCGGCACCCTACGAGCAGTACTTC | CASRRGMSAPYEQYF
NA | TRBJ2-7 | TRBV7-9 | NA | TGTGCCAGCAGCTTAGACAGGACCAACTACGAGCAGTACTTC | CASSLDRTNYEQYF
NA | TRBJ2-7 | TRBV19 | NA | TGTGCCAGTAGTGATCTGGCGGGTAGCTCCTACGAGCAGTACTTC | CASSDLAGSSYEQYF
few | TRBJ1-6 | TRBV7-8 | TRBD1 | TGTGCCAGCAGCTTAGCAGGGGGCATATCGGGATCACCCCTCCACTTT | CASSLAGGISGSPLHF
NA | TRBJ2-7 | TRBV4-3 | NA | TGCGCCAGCAGCCAAGATTGGGCTAGCAAGGCCTACGAGCAGTACTTC | CASSQDWASKAYEQYF
NA | TRBJ2-1 | TRBV7-9 | TRBD1 | TGTGCCAGCAATGGACAGGGAGGCAGGGGGGTCTTC | CASNGQGGRGVF
NA | TRBJ2-6 | TRBV5-5 | NA | TGTGCCAGCAGCTACGGACACGTGGCGCCTGGGGCCAACGTCCTGACTTTC | CASSYGHVAPGANVLTF
NA | TRBJ1-1 | TRBV11-3 | NA | TGTGCCAGCAGCTTTACAGGGAACACTGAAGCTTTCTTT | CASSFTGNTEAFF
NA | TRBJ2-1 | TRBV25-1 | NA | TGTGCCAGCGCCGGTATGTTACGTGAGCAGTTCTTC | CASAGMLREQFF
NA | TRBJ1-3 | TRBV5-4 | NA | TGTGCCAGCAGCCGACAGGATCTCGGTGGAAACACCATATATTTT | CASSRQDLGGNTIYF
NA | TRBJ2-5 | TRBV15 | TRBD2 | TGTGCCACCAGCAGCGGGGGGGCGGAGGAGACCCAGTACTTC | CATSSGGAEETQYF
NA | TRBJ2-4 | TRBV9 | TRBD2 | TGTGCCAGCAGCGTGGGGGGGATGGACATTCAGTACTTC | CASSVGGMDIQYF
NA | TRBJ2-5 | TRBV4-3 | NA | TGCGCCAGCAGCCCTAATCCTCGTGGAGAGACCCAGTACTTC | CASSPNPRGETQYF
NA | TRBJ2-1 | TRBV11-3 | NA | TGTGCCAGCAGCCGCTCCGGCCCGAATGGGGGGGAGCAGTTCTTC | CASSRSGPNGGEQFF
NA | TRBJ2-1 | TRBV9 | TRBD2 | TGTGCCAGCAGCGTAGCTCCGGCCACTAGCGGGGGATCCTACAATGAGCAGTTCTTC | CASSVAPATSGGSYNEQFF
NA | TRBJ1-1 | TRBV2 | TRBD1 | TGTGCCAGCAGCGTTATATTAGGACAGGGGATGAACACTGAAGCTTTCTTT | CASSVILGQGMNTEAFF
NA | TRBJ2-2 | TRBV30 | NA | TGTGCCTGGTCCAGGGAAGGGGTCGGGGAGCTGTTTTTT | CAWSREGVGELFF